Reported below is one T cell receptor (beta chain). Method: immunoSEQ multiplex PCR; TCRdb's copy keeps in-frame clones and lacks some. The table lists about 200,000 clones, roughly nine tenths of them singletons, with approximately 8.1% in the top ten. The junction had 11 bases not matched to a gene; V was cut back by 4 bases and J by 2 bases. There are 17 residues in the CDR3. CDR1 is SGHRS and CDR2 is YFSETQ in the germline V gene. This sample is drawn from a study of blood T cell repertoires in COVID-19. Study overall: The United States, Italy and Spain provided the acute and convalescent COVID-19 samples.

Individuals aged roughly 18 to 95 years were recruited from roughly 23 US areas. Recovered participants had two consecutive negative NP/OP PCR tests, healthcare professional clearance, or symptom resolution. Sequencing was carried out using PBMCs or T cells enriched from blood (not recorded which). The sequence derives from a woman aged 18-30 years who had recovered from COVID-19. This chain links TRBV5-1 with TRBJ2-5, with TRBD1 matching 10 bases. CDR3 nucleotides: TGCGCCAGCAGCCTACATTCCGGGACAGGGGTTCAAGAGACCCAGTACTTC. It specifies CASSLHSGTGVQETQYF.